This T cell receptor (beta chain) is drawn from a study of T-cell memory formation after mild COVID-19. TCRdb re-called the 5' RACE reads with MiXCR, one entry per CDR3 protein. The data show approximately 350,000 distinct CDR3 sequences, 28% seen once. Germline CDR1 is PRHDT and CDR2 is FYEKMQ (reference sequence). Trimming stripped 1 base from V and 4 bases from J, with 11 bases between. This CDR3 spans 14 amino acids. The specimen sequenced was PBMCs or a T cell subset sorted from them (not recorded which). The clonotype was recovered from an adult woman who had mild COVID-19 (a few samples of this study predate the infection). Cell type and time point are not known. This chain links TRBV13 with TRBJ2-7; D gene unclear. The CDR3 protein is CASSLARPPYEQYF. The CDR3 DNA follows: TGTGCCAGCAGCTTAGCCCGGCCGCCGTACGAGCAGTACTTC.